This TCR beta chain was sequenced during a study of CD8 T cells in Susac syndrome. The CDR3 spans 16 residues. With 4 bases clipped from V and 0 bases from J, the junction kept 7 bases outside the gene matches. The V gene's germline CDR1 is SGHRS and CDR2 YFSETQ. This clonotype was picked up one time. About 0.5 to 1 ug RNA was reverse transcribed with random hexamers. TCRdb processed the immunoSEQ multiplex PCR reads anew with MiXCR; each CDR3 protein has one entry. The data hold about 120,000 distinct CDR3 sequences, with over 90% observed a single time. TCR beta sequencing covered blood CD8+ and CD4+ T cells.

The TCR originated in a human donor with Susac syndrome. Sample: CD8+ T cells from PBMCs. This chain links TRBV5-1 with TRBJ2-1; the match to TRBD1 covers 7 bases. CDR3 residues: CASSPRDRVSYNEQFF. In DNA, the CDR3 is TGCGCCAGCAGCCCCAGAGACAGGGTCTCCTACAATGAGCAGTTCTTC.